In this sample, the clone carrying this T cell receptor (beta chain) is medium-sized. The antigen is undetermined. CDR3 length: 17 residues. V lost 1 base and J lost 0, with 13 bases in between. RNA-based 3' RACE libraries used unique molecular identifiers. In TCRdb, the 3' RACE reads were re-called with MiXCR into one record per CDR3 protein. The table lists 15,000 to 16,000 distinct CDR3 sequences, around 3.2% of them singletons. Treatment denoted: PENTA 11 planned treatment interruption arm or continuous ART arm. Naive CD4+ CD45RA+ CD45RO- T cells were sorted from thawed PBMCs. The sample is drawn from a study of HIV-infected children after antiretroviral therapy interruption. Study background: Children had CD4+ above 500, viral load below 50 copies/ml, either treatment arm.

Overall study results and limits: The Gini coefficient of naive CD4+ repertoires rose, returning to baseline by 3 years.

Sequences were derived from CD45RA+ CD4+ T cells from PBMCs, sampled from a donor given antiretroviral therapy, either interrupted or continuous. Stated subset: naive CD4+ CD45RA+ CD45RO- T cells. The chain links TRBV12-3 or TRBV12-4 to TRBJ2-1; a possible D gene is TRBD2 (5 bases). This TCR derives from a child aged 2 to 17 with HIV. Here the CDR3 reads CASSLEHGVGSYNEQFF. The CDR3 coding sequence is TGTGCCAGCAGTTTAGAGCACGGGGTAGGCTCCTACAATGAGCAGTTCTTC.